Given below is one TCR beta chain in context. Its cognate antigen is unknown. Sequencing in the ViraFEST assay came after antigen-specific CD4+ T cells had been expanded with viral peptide pools, which were used to stimulate PBMC. Researchers isolated CD4+ T cells once roughly ten days of culture had elapsed. Nobody among the vaccine recipients had prior SARS-CoV-2 infection (nucleocapsid antibodies were negative). It was with 10 IU/ml IL-2 and about 9.2 ug/ml peptides that 1.5 million to 2.5 million PBMC per well were cultured. This sample was taken from a study of vaccination effects on CD4 cells after COVID-19. Study-wide results and caveats: Substantial clonal contraction characterized both infection- and vaccine-induced clones late after vaccination. The study found that only 1 of 255 vaccine-induced clones from healthy vaccinees cross-reacted with common cold coronaviruses. Early post-infection timepoints were missing from the study, which also had few convalescent patients.

Assay: immunoSEQ multiplex PCR; the TCRdb copy retains only in-frame clones and omits some. The data show 30,000 to 35,000 clones, with around four fifths seen just once and about 27% held by the top ten. There are 16 residues in the CDR3. Trimming took 0 bases from V and 3 from J, leaving 13 bases between them. Germline-derived CDR1 and CDR2 are SGHTA and FQGTGA. Sequencing was performed on CD4+ T cells from PBMCs cultured with HCoV-OC43 spike peptides, taken before COVID-19 vaccination. The subset is: HCoV-OC43 spike overlapping peptide pool stimulation. The genes are TRBV7-3 and TRBJ2-3, with D possibly matching TRBD2 (7 bases). The origin of this receptor is a human donor who received a COVID-19 vaccine. CDR3 nucleotides: TGTGCCAGCAGCTTAACGGTCAGGGGAGGGACAGATACGCAGTATTTT. The encoded protein is CASSLTVRGGTDTQYF.